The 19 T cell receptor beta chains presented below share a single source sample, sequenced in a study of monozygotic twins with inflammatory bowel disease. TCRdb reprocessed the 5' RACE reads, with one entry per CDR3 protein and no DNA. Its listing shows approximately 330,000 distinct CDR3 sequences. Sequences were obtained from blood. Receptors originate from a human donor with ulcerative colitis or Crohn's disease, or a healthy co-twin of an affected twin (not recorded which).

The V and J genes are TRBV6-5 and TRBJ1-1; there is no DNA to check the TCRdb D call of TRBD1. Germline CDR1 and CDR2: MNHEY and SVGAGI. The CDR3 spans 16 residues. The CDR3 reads CASSYSQGRGSTEAFF.

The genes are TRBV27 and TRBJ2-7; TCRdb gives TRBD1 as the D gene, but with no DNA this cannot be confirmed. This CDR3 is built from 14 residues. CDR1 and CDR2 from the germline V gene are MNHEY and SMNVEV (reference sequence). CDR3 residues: CASSFGRGAYEQYF.

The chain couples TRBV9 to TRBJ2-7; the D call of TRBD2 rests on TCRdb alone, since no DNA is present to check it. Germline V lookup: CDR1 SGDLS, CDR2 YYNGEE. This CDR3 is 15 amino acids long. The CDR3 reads CASSVDHSRSYEQYF.

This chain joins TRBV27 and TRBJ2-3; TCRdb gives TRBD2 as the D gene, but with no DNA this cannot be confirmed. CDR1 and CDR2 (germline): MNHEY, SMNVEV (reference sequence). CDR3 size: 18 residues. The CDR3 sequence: CASSYGPLRRYSTDTQYF.

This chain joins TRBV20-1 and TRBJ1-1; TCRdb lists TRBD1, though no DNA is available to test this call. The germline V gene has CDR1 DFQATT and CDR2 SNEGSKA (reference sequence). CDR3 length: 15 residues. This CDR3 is CSARDPGTGNTEAFF.

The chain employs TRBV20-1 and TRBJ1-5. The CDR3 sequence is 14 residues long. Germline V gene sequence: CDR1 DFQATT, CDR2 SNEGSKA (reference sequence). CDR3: CSARGDLSNQPQHF.

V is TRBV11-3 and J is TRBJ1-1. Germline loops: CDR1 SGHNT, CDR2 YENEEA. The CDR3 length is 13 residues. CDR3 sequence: CASSLDHNSVAFF.

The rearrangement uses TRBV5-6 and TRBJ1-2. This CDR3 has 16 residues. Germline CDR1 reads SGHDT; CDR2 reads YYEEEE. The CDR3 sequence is CASSSGLIGNSYGYTF. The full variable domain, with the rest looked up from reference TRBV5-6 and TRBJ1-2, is DAGVTQSPTHLIKTRGQQVTLRCSPKSGHDTVSWYQQALGQGPQFIFQYYEEEERQRGNFPDRFSGHQFPNYSSELNVNALLLGDSALYLCASSSGLIGNSYGYTFGSGTRLTVV.

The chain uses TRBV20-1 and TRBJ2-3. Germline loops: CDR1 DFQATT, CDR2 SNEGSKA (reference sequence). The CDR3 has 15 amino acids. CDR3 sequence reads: CSARDRVTSTDTQYF.

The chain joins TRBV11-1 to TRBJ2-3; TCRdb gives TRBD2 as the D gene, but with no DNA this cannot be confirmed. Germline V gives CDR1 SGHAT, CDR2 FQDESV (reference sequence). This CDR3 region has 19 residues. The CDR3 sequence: CASSRPPILLALREDTQYF.

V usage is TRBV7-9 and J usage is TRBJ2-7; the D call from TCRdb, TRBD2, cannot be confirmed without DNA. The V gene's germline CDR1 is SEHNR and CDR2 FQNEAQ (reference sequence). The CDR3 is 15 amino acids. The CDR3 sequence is CASSLVPSGSNEQYF.

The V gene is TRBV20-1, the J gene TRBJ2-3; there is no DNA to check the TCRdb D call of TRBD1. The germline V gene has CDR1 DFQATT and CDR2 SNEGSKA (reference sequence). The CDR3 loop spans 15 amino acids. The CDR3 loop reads CSARTGQLLTDTQYF.

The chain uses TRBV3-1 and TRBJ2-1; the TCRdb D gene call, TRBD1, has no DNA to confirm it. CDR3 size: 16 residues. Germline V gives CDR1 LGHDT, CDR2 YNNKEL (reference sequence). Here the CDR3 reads CASSQSDRDDYNEQFF.

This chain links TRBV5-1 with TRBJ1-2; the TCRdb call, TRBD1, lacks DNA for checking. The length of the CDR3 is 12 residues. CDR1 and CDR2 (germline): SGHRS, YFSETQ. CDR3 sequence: CASSKNRGGYTF.

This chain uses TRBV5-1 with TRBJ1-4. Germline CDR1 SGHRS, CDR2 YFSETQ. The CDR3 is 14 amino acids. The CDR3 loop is CASRTQPTNEKLFF. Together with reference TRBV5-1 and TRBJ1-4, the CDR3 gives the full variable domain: KAGVTQTPRYLIKTRGQQVTLSCSPISGHRSVSWYQQTPGQGLQFLFEYFSETQRNKGNFPGRFSGRQFSNSRSEMNVSTLELGDSALYLCASRTQPTNEKLFFGSGTQLSVL.

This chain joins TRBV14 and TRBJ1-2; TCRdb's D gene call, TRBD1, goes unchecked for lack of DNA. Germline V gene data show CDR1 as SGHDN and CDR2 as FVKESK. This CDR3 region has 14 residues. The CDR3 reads CASSQWGGNYGYTF.

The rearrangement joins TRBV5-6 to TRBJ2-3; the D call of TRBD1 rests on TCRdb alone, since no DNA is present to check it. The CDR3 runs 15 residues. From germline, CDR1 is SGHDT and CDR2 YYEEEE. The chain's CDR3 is CASSLLGQGTDTQYF.

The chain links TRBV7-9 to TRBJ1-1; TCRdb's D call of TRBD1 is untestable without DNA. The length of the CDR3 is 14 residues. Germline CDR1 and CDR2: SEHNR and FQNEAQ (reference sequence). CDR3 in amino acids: CASSLVQGNTEAFF. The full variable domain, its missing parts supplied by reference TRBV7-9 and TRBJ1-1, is DTGVSQNPRHKITKRGQNVTFRCDPISEHNRLYWYRQTLGQGPEFLTYFQNEAQLEKSRLLSDRFSAERPKGSFSTLEIQRTEQGDSAMYLCASSLVQGNTEAFFGQGTRLTVV.

This CDR3 reads CASSARSGNYNEQFF. The rearrangement joins TRBV9 to TRBJ2-1. Germline-derived CDR1 and CDR2 are SGDLS and YYNGEE. The CDR3 extends over 15 amino acids.